This TCR beta chain was captured in a study of blood T cell repertoires in COVID-19. Study-level background: Samples taken during acute and convalescent COVID-19 were collected in the United States, Italy and Spain.

Symptom resolution, clearance, or two negative PCRs marked the recovered donors of Cohort 3. Using immunoSEQ multiplex PCR, the repertoire was profiled, and TCRdb retains in-frame clones only, with some absent. The table shows about 300,000 clones, with about nine tenths occurring only once. V was clipped by 6 bases and J by 4 bases; unmatched bases: 7. This CDR3 region has 14 residues. CDR1 is ENHRY, CDR2 SYGVKD, per germline. The sample comprised PBMCs or T cells enriched from blood (not recorded which). The sequence derives from a man in his 60s who had recovered from COVID-19. The chain links TRBV10-3 to TRBJ2-7, with 9 bases aligning to TRBD1. The CDR3 nucleotides read TGTGCCATCAGCCGGACAGGGGATTTTTACGAGCAGTACTTC. This translates into CAISRTGDFYEQYF.